One TCR beta chain is described in this entry. Germline lookup yields CDR1 SGHRS and CDR2 YFSETQ. V dropped 0 bases and J dropped 6 bases, with 6 bases sitting between them. The CDR3 is 13 amino acids. This entry is derived from a study of cytomegalovirus exposure and HLA in healthy donors. PCR was performed using 60 Vbeta and 13 Jbeta primers. Profiling relied on immunoSEQ multiplex PCR, and the TCRdb table lists in-frame clones only, not all of them. The data contain under 80,000 clones, about four fifths of them singletons. The sample was PBMCs. This TCR was sampled from a woman between 25 and 40 years old in good health and CMV-seronegative. The genes are TRBV5-1 and TRBJ2-2; D not resolved. CDR3 in DNA: TGCGCCAGCAGCTTGGCCGTTTCCGGGGAGCTGTTTTTT. This codes for CASSLAVSGELFF.